This T cell receptor (beta chain) comes out of a study of T cell responses to AZD1222 COVID-19 vaccine. Study details: Combined were second doses at about 4 or about 12 weeks.

The data were produced by immunoSEQ multiplex PCR, yet TCRdb's version contains in-frame clones alone and is incomplete. The sample records over 100,000 clones, around 94% being singletons. CDR1 is MGHRA, CDR2 YSYEKL, per germline. CDR3 size: 18 residues. Trimming pared 3 bases from V and 3 bases from J, leaving 23 bases between. The clonotype comes from an adult in good health. The sequenced sample was peripheral blood, obtained on day 0 of AZD1222 vaccination. The V gene is TRBV4-1, the J gene TRBJ1-2; no clear D. CDR3 bases: TGCGCCAGCAGCCAGGACCGAGGAAGTCTAGGGTCTTACTATGGCTACACCTTC. Translation: CASSQDRGSLGSYYGYTF.